The rows below give T cell receptor beta chains drawn from one sample of a study of CD8 T cells in Susac syndrome. TCRdb reanalysed the immunoSEQ multiplex PCR reads using MiXCR and keeps one entry per CDR3 protein. The sample contains about 150,000 distinct CDR3 sequences, over 90% of which appear only once. Sequencing used CD8+ T cells from PBMCs. These receptors all stem from a human donor with Susac syndrome. The CDR3 runs from the conserved cysteine through the conserved F or W. The order of the fields is CDR3 protein, J gene, V gene.

CDR3: CASSAWDRGQAAF; J: TRBJ1-2; V: TRBV2
CDR3: CASSPLGRTNTEAFF; J: TRBJ1-1; V: TRBV6-5
CDR3: CATSDSREYNEQFF; J: TRBJ2-1; V: TRBV24-1
CDR3: CASSQERASTDTQYF; J: TRBJ2-3; V: TRBV4-1
CDR3: CASSQDPPGDGYTF; J: TRBJ1-2; V: TRBV5-1
CDR3: CASSLGQGEAFF; J: TRBJ1-1; V: TRBV11-2
CDR3: CASSSIGEYEQYF; J: TRBJ2-7; V: TRBV12-3/TRBV12-4
CDR3: CASSLAVSGANVLTF; J: TRBJ2-6; V: TRBV27
CDR3: CSVAPDQGVLIPAFF; J: TRBJ1-1; V: TRBV29-1
CDR3: CASSLVRTMEAFF; J: TRBJ1-1; V: TRBV27
CDR3: CASRQLVSEEQYF; J: TRBJ2-7; V: TRBV27
CDR3: CASSSPPTKETQYF; J: TRBJ2-5; V: TRBV12-3/TRBV12-4
CDR3: CASSTVPDMRQPQHF; J: TRBJ1-5; V: TRBV28
CDR3: CSARDLRTSGNNEQFF; J: TRBJ2-1; V: TRBV20-1
CDR3: CATTSFQGSTETQYF; J: TRBJ2-5; V: TRBV25-1
CDR3: CATSRDAPGHTEAFF; J: TRBJ1-1; V: TRBV15
CDR3: CSVGGYTF; J: TRBJ1-2; V: TRBV20-1
CDR3: CASSHGTSGSNEQFF; J: TRBJ2-1; V: TRBV27
CDR3: CASSLIGQRSYEQYF; J: TRBJ2-7; V: TRBV12-3/TRBV12-4
CDR3: CASSLPILGQDQETQYF; J: TRBJ2-5; V: TRBV11-2
CDR3: CASSPLTSGRLYGNEQFF; J: TRBJ2-1; V: TRBV13
CDR3: CASSYSAEGGYTF; J: TRBJ1-2; V: TRBV6-6
CDR3: CASISGSSEAFF; J: TRBJ1-1; V: TRBV5-4
CDR3: CASSPPVAGTGELFF; J: TRBJ2-2; V: TRBV4-1
CDR3: CASSDVVNNEQFF; J: TRBJ2-1; V: TRBV10-2
CDR3: CASSQAGSVNTEAFF; J: TRBJ1-1; V: TRBV4-1
CDR3: CASSVLGGTKNIQYF; J: TRBJ2-4; V: TRBV9
CDR3: CASSPLIPQAGLAGANTGELFF; J: TRBJ2-2; V: TRBV7-3
CDR3: CASSQSAGAQFF; J: TRBJ2-1; V: TRBV4-1
CDR3: CATSGGPRAGELFF; J: TRBJ2-2; V: TRBV24-1
CDR3: CASSLTIGAGNTEAFF; J: TRBJ1-1; V: TRBV5-1
CDR3: CASSAETVDSYGYTF; J: TRBJ1-2; V: TRBV9
CDR3: CASSFSPGGLPDEQYF; J: TRBJ2-7; V: TRBV12-3/TRBV12-4
CDR3: CASSLGAESTTEAFF; J: TRBJ1-1; V: TRBV27
CDR3: CAWSDRGLHNEQFF; J: TRBJ2-1; V: TRBV30
CDR3: CASSTPVEIRIQGYGNIQYF; J: TRBJ2-4; V: TRBV28
CDR3: CASRGDGGKDEQFF; J: TRBJ2-1; V: TRBV4-1
CDR3: CASSQVRPTSDYGTGELFF; J: TRBJ2-2; V: TRBV3-1
CDR3: CASSSRGETQYF; J: TRBJ2-5; V: TRBV4-1
CDR3: CASRGSGGGGHTEAFF; J: TRBJ1-1; V: TRBV6-1
CDR3: CASSYRGSEAFF; J: TRBJ1-1; V: TRBV5-4
CDR3: CASSQDRLSFPNEQFF; J: TRBJ2-1; V: TRBV3-1
CDR3: CASSVTSGNEQFF; J: TRBJ2-1; V: TRBV9
CDR3: CASSEEQGFRRTEQYF; J: TRBJ2-7; V: TRBV2
CDR3: CASSSYRESYEQYF; J: TRBJ2-7; V: TRBV27
CDR3: CASSSTGPSQRTFF; J: TRBJ2-1; V: TRBV7-3
CDR3: CASSTPGLAYNEQFF; J: TRBJ2-1; V: TRBV9
CDR3: CSARDRGSGVYNEQFF; J: TRBJ2-1; V: TRBV20-1
CDR3: CASSFFHEQYF; J: TRBJ2-7; V: TRBV11-3
CDR3: CASSLELSEENYGYTF; J: TRBJ1-2; V: TRBV7-8
CDR3: CASSELGLDYGYTF; J: TRBJ1-2; V: TRBV6-1
CDR3: CASSYGVEQFF; J: TRBJ2-1; V: TRBV6-5
CDR3: CASSFAGENIQYF; J: TRBJ2-4; V: TRBV27
CDR3: CASSRFENEKLFF; J: TRBJ1-4; V: TRBV4-1
CDR3: CASSLADLGTTPYNEQFF; J: TRBJ2-1; V: TRBV5-1
CDR3: CSAEIAGTSTDTQYF; J: TRBJ2-3; V: TRBV20-1
CDR3: CASSLAASGPQDEQFF; J: TRBJ2-1; V: TRBV5-1
CDR3: CASSDRDRDQETQYF; J: TRBJ2-5; V: TRBV9